Below, 16 T cell receptor beta chains from the same sample are listed, as sequenced in a study of CD8+ T cells in alopecia areata. Following extraction, RNA underwent reverse transcription to cDNA, which served as the sequencing template. Sequencing used immunoSEQ multiplex PCR; TCRdb keeps in-frame clones, though not all of them. The data show tens of thousands of clones, roughly 60% seen once. The sequencing used CD8+ T cells sorted from blood, collected at week 0. The receptors were gathered from a human donor with alopecia areata.

The chain couples TRBV30 to TRBJ2-5; D possibly corresponds to TRBD2 (6 bases). V lost 3 bases, J lost 4 bases, and 18 bases lay in between. The CDR3 contains 15 residues. CDR1 GTSNPN and CDR2 SVGIG come from the germline V gene (reference sequence). CDR3 residues: CAWRRDSAGGETQYF. As DNA, the CDR3 is TGTGCCTGGAGGCGGGACTCCGCTGGAGGAGAGACCCAGTACTTC.

The V call is TRBV7-9, the J call TRBJ1-2; D perhaps matches TRBD1 (5 bases). Germline V CDR1 and CDR2: SEHNR, FQNEAQ (reference sequence). This CDR3 comprises 14 residues. V was trimmed by 5 bases and J by 4 bases, leaving 14 bases between them. CDR3 sequence: CASSIRDGTYGYTF. The CDR3 DNA reads as TGTGCCAGCAGCATCCGGGACGGTACCTATGGCTACACCTTC.

The chain couples TRBV18 to TRBJ1-2; 11 bases agree with TRBD1. The V gene end was trimmed by 5 bases and the J gene end by 5 bases; junction bases not matched to a gene: 10. This CDR3 spans 16 amino acids. The germline gives CDR1 KGHSH, CDR2 LQKENI. CDR3 nucleotide sequence: TGTGCCAGCTCAGAACTGGACAGGGGGCGAGAGTATGGCTACACCTTC. It encodes CASSELDRGREYGYTF.

The rearrangement uses TRBV27 and TRBJ2-7; 7 nucleotides match TRBD1. Germline CDR1 and CDR2: MNHEY and SMNVEV (reference sequence). The V gene end was trimmed by 3 bases and the J gene end by 3 bases; junction bases not matched to a gene: 5. The CDR3 contains 14 residues. CDR3: CASSLTGPRYEQYF. The CDR3, as DNA: TGTGCCAGCAGTTTGACAGGGCCCCGCTACGAGCAGTACTTC.

Here the CDR3 DNA reads TGTGCCAGCAGTTTATTGGGACCCCTCGCCGAGCAGTACTTC. Translation: CASSLLGPLAEQYF. V gene TRBV27 combines with J gene TRBJ2-7, with D perhaps matching TRBD1 or TRBD2 (5 bases each). Germline V gene lookup returns CDR1 MNHEY and CDR2 SMNVEV (reference sequence). The CDR3 runs to 14 residues. V was trimmed by 1 base and J by 6 bases, leaving 13 bases between them.

This clone was seen many times. The rearrangement joins TRBV7-8 to TRBJ2-3, with TRBD2 matching 7 bases. CDR1 is SGHVS, CDR2 FQNEAQ, per germline. V was pared by 5 bases and J by 6 bases, with 11 bases of the junction left unmatched. The CDR3 has 15 amino acids. In DNA, the CDR3 is TGTGCCAGCAGCCCCGGGGGACGGGAGGATGATACGCAGTATTTT. This gives the protein CASSPGGREDDTQYF.

The gene calls are TRBV2 and TRBJ2-1; 7 bases are shared with TRBD2. The CDR3 totals 11 residues. Looked up from germline, CDR1 is SNHLY and CDR2 is FYNNEI. Unmatched junction bases numbered 3, after V lost 6 bases and J lost 10 bases. The CDR3 bases are TGTGCCAGCAGGAGAGCGGGAGAGCAGTTCTTC. As protein: CASRRAGEQFF.

The chain recombines TRBV27 with TRBJ2-3, with TRBD2 identical over 9 bases. CDR3 size: 17 residues. With 4 bases clipped from V and 3 bases from J, the junction kept 11 bases outside the gene matches. The germline gives CDR1 MNHEY, CDR2 SMNVEV (reference sequence). CDR3: CASSWGLGLASTDTQYF. The CDR3 DNA reads TGTGCCAGCAGTTGGGGTCTGGGACTAGCCTCTACAGATACGCAGTATTTT.

The chain uses TRBV14 and TRBJ1-1; D ambiguous. Germline V gives CDR1 SGHDN, CDR2 FVKESK. Trimming left V 3 bases short and J 1 base short, with 6 bases between. The CDR3 consists of 13 residues. The CDR3 DNA reads as TGTGCCAGCAGCCAGCGAGCGAACACTGAAGCTTTCTTT. It encodes CASSQRANTEAFF.

This clone has more than one count but fewer than ten. This chain uses TRBV7-2 with TRBJ2-3; D ambiguous. V lost 4 bases and J 4 bases, leaving 9 bases between the germline ends. Germline V gene sequence: CDR1 SGHTA, CDR2 FQGNSA. The length of the CDR3 is 13 residues. In DNA, the CDR3 is TGTGCCAGCAGCTCCCTTCCCCCAGATACGCAGTATTTT. Encoded protein: CASSSLPPDTQYF.

The J gene is TRBJ2-3, the V gene TRBV30; D is ambiguous. The CDR3 spans 14 residues. Germline V gene lookup returns CDR1 GTSNPN and CDR2 SVGIG (reference sequence). V dropped 0 bases and J dropped 0 bases, with 7 bases sitting between them. CDR3: CAWSVLGSTDTQYF. The CDR3 bases are TGTGCCTGGAGTGTACTCGGGAGCACAGATACGCAGTATTTT.

This clone was observed a single time. The CDR3 protein is CSVQGGQVEQYF. DNA for the CDR3: TGCAGCGTTCAAGGGGGACAGGTCGAGCAGTACTTC. The V gene is TRBV29-1, the J gene TRBJ2-7, with 8 bases matching TRBD1. Unmatched junction bases numbered 6, after V lost 5 bases and J lost 6 bases. Germline CDR1 SQVTM, CDR2 ANQGSEA. CDR3 length: 12 residues.

The chain carries TRBV15 and TRBJ1-2, with 7 bases identical to TRBD1. V gave up 0 bases and J gave up 11 bases; unmatched junction bases: 12. Per germline, CDR1 LNHNV and CDR2 YYDKDF (reference sequence). CDR3 size: 15 residues. In DNA form, the CDR3 reads TGTGCCACCAGCAGAGAGGGACAGCAGGGTTTGAGGTACACCTTC. Encoded protein: CATSREGQQGLRYTF.

The gene calls are TRBV7-2 and TRBJ2-7; D is uncertain. V was pared by 1 base and J by 3 bases, with 7 bases between. The CDR3 runs 13 residues. Germline CDR1 reads SGHTA; CDR2 reads FQGNSA. In DNA, the CDR3 is TGTGCCAGCAGCTTAGTACAGCACTACGAGCAGTACTTC. Residues: CASSLVQHYEQYF.

The rearrangement uses TRBV21-1 and TRBJ1-5. TRBV21-1 is given as a pseudogene. CDR3 length: 10 residues. The CDR3 here is CVWNLPPQHF. CDR3 DNA sequence: TGTGTTTGGAATCTTCCGCCCCAGCATTTT.

This sequence joins TRBV29-1 and TRBJ1-1; TRBD1 is a possible D gene (6 bases). The CDR3 runs 12 residues. The germline V and J ends were trimmed by 3 bases and 4 bases, with 9 bases remaining between them. Looked up from germline, CDR1 is SQVTM and CDR2 is ANQGSEA. CDR3 protein: CSVDQGSTEAFF. The CDR3 nucleotides are TGCAGCGTTGACCAGGGGAGCACTGAAGCTTTCTTT.